Listed below are T cell receptor beta chains from one sample, sequenced in a study of identical twins. MiXCR was run by TCRdb on the 5' RACE reads, yielding one entry per CDR3 protein. The table records about 530,000 distinct CDR3 sequences, 20% to 25% of them present only once. The same data also contributed to another study, on yellow fever vaccine responses in identical twins.

Sequencing was carried out using CD4+ T cells sorted from blood. These receptors came from a woman between 18 and 29 years old in good health. CDR3s include the opening cysteine and the closing phenylalanine or tryptophan. D genes are given only for firm matches. Size values are once, few and many counts, or a class for expanded clones, and some rows have none.

CSVFVPSGGPTADTQYF | TGCAGCGTCTTCGTTCCTAGCGGGGGCCCGACCGCAGATACGCAGTATTTT | TRBJ2-3 | many | TRBV29-1 | TRBD2
CASSLRQGTSGNTIYF | TGTGCCAGCAGTTTAAGACAGGGGACCTCTGGAAACACCATATATTTT | TRBJ1-3 | few | TRBV6-5 | TRBD1
CASSLLPGSNTGELFF | TGCGCCAGCAGCTTACTCCCCGGCTCGAACACCGGGGAGCTGTTTTTT | TRBJ2-2 | . | TRBV5-1 | .
CASSRGQIGYNEQFF | TGTGCCAGCAGCAGGGGACAGATAGGATACAATGAGCAGTTCTTC | TRBJ2-1 | . | TRBV3-1 | TRBD1
CASRGGTSGGGTQYF | TGTGCCAGCAGGGGAGGGACTAGCGGGGGCGGTACGCAGTATTTT | TRBJ2-3 | . | TRBV27 | TRBD2
CASSRGGVETQYF | TGTGCCAGCAGCCGCGGGGGGGTGGAGACCCAGTACTTC | TRBJ2-5 | few | TRBV12-3/TRBV12-4 | TRBD2
CASRLAGGPEQFF | TGTGCCAGCAGACTAGCGGGGGGGCCTGAGCAGTTCTTC | TRBJ2-1 | few | TRBV3-1 | TRBD2
CSVESRGDHTDTQYF | TGCAGCGTTGAGTCGCGGGGGGACCACACAGATACGCAGTATTTT | TRBJ2-3 | . | TRBV29-1 | TRBD2
CASSQQTGNTEAFF | TGTGCCAGCAGCCAACAGACGGGGAACACTGAAGCTTTCTTT | TRBJ1-1 | few | TRBV3-1 | .
CASRARPEAFF | TGTGCCAGCAGGGCGCGTCCTGAAGCTTTCTTT | TRBJ1-1 | few | TRBV2 | .
CASTAGGPLNEQFF | TGCGCCAGTACAGCGGGGGGGCCGCTCAATGAGCAGTTCTTC | TRBJ2-1 | . | TRBV5-1 | TRBD2
CASSLAQGLAGVSNEQFF | TGCGCCAGCAGCTTGGCTCAGGGACTAGCGGGAGTTAGTAATGAGCAGTTCTTC | TRBJ2-1 | few | TRBV5-1 | TRBD2
CASSFSGGAINEQFF | TGCGCCAGCAGCTTTAGCGGGGGGGCGATTAATGAGCAGTTCTTC | TRBJ2-1 | . | TRBV5-1 | TRBD2
CASSPPVGQPEQYF | TGTGCCAGCTCACCACCGGTCGGGCAGCCCGAGCAGTACTTC | TRBJ2-7 | . | TRBV18 | .
CASSDGVQQYF | TGTGCCAGCAGTGATGGAGTTCAGCAGTACTTC | TRBJ2-7 | many | TRBV6-1 | .
CASRNSGGSNNEQFF | TGTGCCAGCAGAAATAGCGGGGGGTCCAACAATGAGCAGTTCTTC | TRBJ2-1 | few | TRBV6-1 | TRBD2
CASSWQREGTDTQYF | TGTGCCAGCAGCTGGCAGCGGGAAGGGACAGATACGCAGTATTTT | TRBJ2-3 | few | TRBV13 | TRBD2
CASSGRREAKNIQYF | TGTGCCAGCAGTGGCCGCCGAGAAGCCAAAAACATTCAGTACTTC | TRBJ2-4 | few | TRBV12-3/TRBV12-4 | .
CSAVDTGGANSPLHF | TGCAGTGCTGTAGATACAGGGGGCGCGAATTCACCCCTCCACTTT | TRBJ1-6 | . | TRBV20-1 | TRBD1
CAISSQGPEQFF | TGTGCCATCAGTAGTCAGGGTCCTGAGCAGTTCTTC | TRBJ2-1 | few | TRBV10-3 | .
CASSSERGNTEAFF | TGTGCCAGCAGCTCAGAAAGGGGGAACACTGAAGCTTTCTTT | TRBJ1-1 | few | TRBV7-9 | .
CASSLVWWEGIYNEQFF | TGTGCCAGCAGCTTAGTATGGTGGGAGGGAATTTACAATGAGCAGTTCTTC | TRBJ2-1 | . | TRBV11-2 | TRBD2
CASSTSTQNYEQYF | TGTGCCAGCAGCACATCAACTCAAAACTACGAGCAGTACTTC | TRBJ2-7 | few | TRBV6-1 | .
CATSSPRNEQYF | TGTGCCACCAGCTCCCCCCGCAACGAGCAGTACTTC | TRBJ2-7 | few | TRBV24-1 | .
CSARDRGGRDTQYF | TGCAGTGCTAGAGATCGGGGGGGACGGGATACGCAGTATTTT | TRBJ2-3 | . | TRBV20-1 | TRBD2
CASSNRGYTEAFF | TGTGCCAGCAGCAACAGGGGTTACACTGAAGCTTTCTTT | TRBJ1-1 | . | TRBV3-1 | TRBD1
CASSYAGGTGAMNTEAFF | TGTGCCAGCAGTTACGCAGGGGGGACAGGGGCCATGAACACTGAAGCTTTCTTT | TRBJ1-1 | . | TRBV6-5 | TRBD1
CASSFGQAGGYTF | TGTGCCAGCAGTTTCGGACAGGCGGGGGGCTACACCTTC | TRBJ1-2 | few | TRBV27 | TRBD1
CSVSKGPSYEQYF | TGCAGCGTTTCAAAGGGACCCTCCTACGAGCAGTACTTC | TRBJ2-7 | few | TRBV29-1 | .
CASTPSGNEQFF | TGCGCCAGCACCCCCTCTGGGAATGAGCAGTTCTTC | TRBJ2-1 | few | TRBV5-1 | .
CASSSLGSETSYEQYF | TGCGCCAGCAGCTCACTGGGGTCAGAGACATCCTACGAGCAGTACTTC | TRBJ2-7 | few | TRBV5-1 | .
CASSLEGQGISGYTF | TGTGCCAGCAGCTTAGAGGGACAGGGAATTAGTGGCTACACCTTC | TRBJ1-2 | few | TRBV7-8 | TRBD1
CSVQVSTDTQYF | TGCAGCGTACAAGTGAGCACAGATACGCAGTATTTT | TRBJ2-3 | . | TRBV29-1 | .
CASSGVAGHYEQYF | TGTGCCAGCAGTGGGGTAGCGGGGCACTACGAGCAGTACTTC | TRBJ2-7 | . | TRBV12-3/TRBV12-4 | TRBD2
CASSTRTSGSLVQETQYF | TGTGCCAGCAGCACCCGGACTAGCGGGAGTCTTGTGCAAGAGACCCAGTACTTC | TRBJ2-5 | . | TRBV11-2 | TRBD2
CASSELGQGSYNEQFF | TGTGCCAGCAGTGAATTGGGACAGGGGAGCTACAATGAGCAGTTCTTC | TRBJ2-1 | . | TRBV2 | TRBD1
CSAPGGPSTDTQYF | TGCAGTGCCCCGGGAGGCCCTAGCACAGATACGCAGTATTTT | TRBJ2-3 | few | TRBV20-1 | TRBD2
CASSTRPKGDEANVLTF | TGCGCCAGCAGCACCCGTCCTAAGGGGGATGAGGCCAACGTCCTGACTTTC | TRBJ2-6 | . | TRBV5-1 | .
CASRDAGLYEQYF | TGTGCCAGCAGGGACGCCGGATTATACGAGCAGTACTTC | TRBJ2-7 | . | TRBV7-2 | .